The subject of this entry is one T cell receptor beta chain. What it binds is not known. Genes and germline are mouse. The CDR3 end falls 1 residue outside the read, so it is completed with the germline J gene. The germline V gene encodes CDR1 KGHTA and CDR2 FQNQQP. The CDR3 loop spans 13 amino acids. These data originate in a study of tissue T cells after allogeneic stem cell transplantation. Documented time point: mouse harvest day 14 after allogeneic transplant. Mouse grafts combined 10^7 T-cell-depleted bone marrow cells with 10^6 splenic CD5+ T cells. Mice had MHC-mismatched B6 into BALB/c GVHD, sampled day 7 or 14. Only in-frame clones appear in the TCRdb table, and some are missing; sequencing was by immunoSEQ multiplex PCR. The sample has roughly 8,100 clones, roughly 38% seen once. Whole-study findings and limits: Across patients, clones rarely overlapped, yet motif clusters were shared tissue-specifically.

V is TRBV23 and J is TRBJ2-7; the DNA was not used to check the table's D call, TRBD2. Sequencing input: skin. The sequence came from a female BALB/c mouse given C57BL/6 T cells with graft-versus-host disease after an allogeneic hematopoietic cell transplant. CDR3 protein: CSSSYTGLYEQYF. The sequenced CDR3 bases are TGCTCCAGCAGCTATACTGGGCTCTATGAACAGTAC.